Reported below is one TCR beta chain. The sample comes from a study of patients and donors after allogeneic stem cell transplantation. TCRdb passed the RT-PCR reads through MiXCR, listing each CDR3 protein once. The sample lists approximately 150,000 distinct CDR3 sequences; about 36% were seen once. Germline assignment: CDR1 ENHRY and CDR2 SYGVKD. V was trimmed by 6 bases and J by 4 bases, leaving 14 bases between them. This CDR3 has 14 amino acids. This TCR came from a human donor who was either an allogeneic HSCT recipient or a stem cell or donor lymphocyte infusion donor (not recorded which). It is not recorded whose cells these are; they may come from a transplant donor. Sequencing was carried out using blood, either unsorted or a sorted T cell fraction (not recorded which). This chain links TRBV10-3 with TRBJ2-3; D ambiguous. The CDR3 spells CAISHDFDPDTQYF. The CDR3 DNA is TGTGCCATCAGCCACGACTTCGACCCAGATACGCAGTATTTT.